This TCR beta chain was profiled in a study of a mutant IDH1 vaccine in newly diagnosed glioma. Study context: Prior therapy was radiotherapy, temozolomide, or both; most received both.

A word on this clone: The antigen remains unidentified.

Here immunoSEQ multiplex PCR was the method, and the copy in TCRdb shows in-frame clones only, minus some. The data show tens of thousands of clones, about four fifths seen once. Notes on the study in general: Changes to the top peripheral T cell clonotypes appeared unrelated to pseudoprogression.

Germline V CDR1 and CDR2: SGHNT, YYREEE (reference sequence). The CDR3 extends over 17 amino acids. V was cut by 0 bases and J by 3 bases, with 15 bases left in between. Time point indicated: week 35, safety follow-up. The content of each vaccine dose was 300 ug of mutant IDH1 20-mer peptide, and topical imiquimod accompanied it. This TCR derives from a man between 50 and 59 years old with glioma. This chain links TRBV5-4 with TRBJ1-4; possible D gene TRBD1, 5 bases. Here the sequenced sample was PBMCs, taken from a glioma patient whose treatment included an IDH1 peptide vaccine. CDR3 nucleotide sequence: TGTGCCAGCAGCTTGGCACAGGAAAGGGGCGCTAATGAAAAACTGTTTTTT. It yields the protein CASSLAQERGANEKLFF.